The T cell receptor beta chain described here comes from a study of T cells expressing NK-cell markers. One entry per CDR3 protein, without DNA, is what TCRdb gives after re-calling the 5' RACE reads. Its listing shows 160,000 or so distinct CDR3 sequences. This sequence originates from a woman aged 18-70 years in good health. Sequenced material: blood T cells: a sorted CD56 or NKG2C T cell subset, CD4+ or CD8+ T cells, or bulk PBMC T cells (not recorded which).

This CDR3 is CASSRGDQDTQYF. The rearrangement uses TRBV5-1 and TRBJ2-3; the D call from TCRdb, TRBD1, cannot be confirmed without DNA. In germline, CDR1 is SGHRS, CDR2 YFSETQ. CDR3 length: 13 amino acids.